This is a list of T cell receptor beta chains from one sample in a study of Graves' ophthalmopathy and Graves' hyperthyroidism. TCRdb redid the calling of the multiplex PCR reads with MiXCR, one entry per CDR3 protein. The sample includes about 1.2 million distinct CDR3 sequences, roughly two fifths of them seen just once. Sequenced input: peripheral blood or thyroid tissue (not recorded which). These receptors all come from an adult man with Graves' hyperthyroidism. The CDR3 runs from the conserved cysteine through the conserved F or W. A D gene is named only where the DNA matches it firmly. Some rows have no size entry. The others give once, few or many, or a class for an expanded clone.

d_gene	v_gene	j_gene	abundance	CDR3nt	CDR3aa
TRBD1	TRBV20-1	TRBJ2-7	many	TGCAGTGCCTTCGGACAGGGGGTTTCCTACGAGCAGTACTTC	CSAFGQGVSYEQYF
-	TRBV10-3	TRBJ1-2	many	TGTGCCACAGTAACGGGACGGGATGAAACTAACTATGGCTACACCTTC	CATVTGRDETNYGYTF
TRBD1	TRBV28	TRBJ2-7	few	TGTGCCAGCAGGGCCCGGACAGGGCGTTCCTACGAGCAGTACTTC	CASRARTGRSYEQYF
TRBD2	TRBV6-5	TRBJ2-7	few	TGTGCCAGCAGTTACGTCGGACTAGCGGGAGGCGGCGAGCAGTACTTC	CASSYVGLAGGGEQYF
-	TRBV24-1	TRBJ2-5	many	TGTGCCACCAGCGCCGGTGGGTGGGGAGAGACCCAGTACTTC	CATSAGGWGETQYF
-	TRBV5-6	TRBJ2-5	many	TGTGCCAGCAGTCTGGGGCAGGGCCACCAAGAGACCCAGTACTTC	CASSLGQGHQETQYF
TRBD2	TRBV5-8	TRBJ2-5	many	TGTGCCAGCAGCCGGGGGGGGCTAGCGGGCCGAGAGACCCAGTACTTC	CASSRGGLAGRETQYF
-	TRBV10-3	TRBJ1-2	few	TGTGCCAGCCGGACGTTAGGCTACACCTTC	CASRTLGYTF
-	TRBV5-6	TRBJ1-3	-	TGTGCCAGCAGCCTCGGGTTGGGCGCCATATATTTT	CASSLGLGAIYF
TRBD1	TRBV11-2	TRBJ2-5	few	TGTGCCAGCAGCCCGACAGGGTCCGAGACCCAGTACTTC	CASSPTGSETQYF
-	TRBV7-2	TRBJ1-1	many	TGTGCCAGCAGCTATTTGTGGCCTGAAGCTTTCTTT	CASSYLWPEAFF
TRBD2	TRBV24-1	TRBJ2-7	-	TGTGCCACCAGTGAGGGGACTAGAGCTGTCGAGCAGTACTTC	CATSEGTRAVEQYF
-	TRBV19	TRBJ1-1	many	TGTGCCAGTACCTTCTACACTGAAGCTTTCTTT	CASTFYTEAFF
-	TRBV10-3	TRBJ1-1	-	TGTGCCATCAGTGCCAAGGAGCAGAACACTGAAGCTTTCTTT	CAISAKEQNTEAFF
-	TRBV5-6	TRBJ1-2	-	TGTGCCAGCAGCTTTACTCGGACCAACTATGGCTACACCTTC	CASSFTRTNYGYTF
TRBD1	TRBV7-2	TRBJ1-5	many	TGTGCCAGCAGCCCCGGTACAGGGGACAGCAATCAGCCCCAGCATTTT	CASSPGTGDSNQPQHF
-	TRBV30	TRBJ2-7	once	TGTGCCTGGAGTCAGGCGGGGTTAGCAGCCTACGAGCAGTACTTC	CAWSQAGLAAYEQYF
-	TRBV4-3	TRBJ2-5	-	TGCGCCAGCAGCCAAGATCGGGGTCCCGAGACCCAGTACTTC	CASSQDRGPETQYF
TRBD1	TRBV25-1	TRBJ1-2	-	TGTGCCAGCGTTGAATTGATGACAGGGGAACACTATGGCTACACCTTC	CASVELMTGEHYGYTF
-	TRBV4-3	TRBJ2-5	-	TGCGCCAGCAGCCATCTCGGACCCTACAGGGGAGGAGAGACCCAGTACTTC	CASSHLGPYRGGETQYF
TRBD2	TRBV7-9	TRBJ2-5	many	TGTGCCAGCAGCTTGAGACTAGCGGCACAAGAGACCCAGTACTTC	CASSLRLAAQETQYF
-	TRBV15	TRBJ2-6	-	TGTGCCACCAGCCTAGGGACAGGGGCCAACGTCCTGACTTTC	CATSLGTGANVLTF
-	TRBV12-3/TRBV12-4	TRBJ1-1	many	TGTGCCAGCAGTTCGGTCCCATGGGGAGCTTTCTTT	CASSSVPWGAFF
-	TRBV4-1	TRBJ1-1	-	TGCGCCAGCAGCCAAGCGGGACTAGCGGGAAATGACTACCTAGGTGAAGCTTTCTTT	CASSQAGLAGNDYLGEAFF
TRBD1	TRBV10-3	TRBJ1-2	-	TGTGCCAGCAGTCCCGGGACAGGGGATCATGGCTACACCTTC	CASSPGTGDHGYTF
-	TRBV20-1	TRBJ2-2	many	TGCATTACCCCGGGGGACACCGGGGAGCTGTTTTTT	CITPGDTGELFF
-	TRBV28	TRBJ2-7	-	TGTGCCAGCAGTCCCGCAGGGGGGGACGAGCAGTACTTC	CASSPAGGDEQYF
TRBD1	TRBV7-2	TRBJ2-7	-	TGTGCCAGCAGCACTATGGACAGGCGCTACGAGCAGTACTTC	CASSTMDRRYEQYF
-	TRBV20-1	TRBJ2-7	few	TGCAGTGCTAGAGACCCTATTCTCGGGCCCACCTACGAGCAGTACTTC	CSARDPILGPTYEQYF
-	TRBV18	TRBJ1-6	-	TGTGCCAGCTCCACCAGGCAGGCTGATAATTCACCCCTCCACTTT	CASSTRQADNSPLHF
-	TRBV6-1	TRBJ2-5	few	TGTGCCAGCAAGAGGGGGACCCAAGAGACCCAGTACTTC	CASKRGTQETQYF
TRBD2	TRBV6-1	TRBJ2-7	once	TGTGCCAGCAGCGTAGCGGGAGTCGCGAACGAGCAGTACTTC	CASSVAGVANEQYF
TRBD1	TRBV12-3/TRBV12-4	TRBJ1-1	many	TGTGCCAGCAGTCCTGGGACAGGGGGCGCCCCTGAAGCTTTCTTT	CASSPGTGGAPEAFF
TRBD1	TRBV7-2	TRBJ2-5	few	TGTGCCAGCAGCCCTGGGCCCAGGGGGTCCCAGTACTTC	CASSPGPRGSQYF
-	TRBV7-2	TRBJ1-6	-	TGTGCCAGCAGCTTAACCGGGGTCTATAATTCACCCCTCCACTTT	CASSLTGVYNSPLHF
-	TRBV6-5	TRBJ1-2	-	TGTGCCAGCGCCGCTGTGGGCTATTATGGCTACACCTTC	CASAAVGYYGYTF
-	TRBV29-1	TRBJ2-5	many	TGCAGCGTTGACGTTGGAGAGACCCAGTACTTC	CSVDVGETQYF
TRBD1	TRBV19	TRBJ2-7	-	TGTGCCAGTAGTGGGACAGGGCGCACCTACGAGCAGTACTTC	CASSGTGRTYEQYF
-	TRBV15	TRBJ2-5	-	TGTGCCACCAGCAGTTATCAAGAGACCCAGTACTTC	CATSSYQETQYF
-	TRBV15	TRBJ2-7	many	TGTGCCACAGCAGACCAGAACCCCTACGAGCAGTACTTC	CATADQNPYEQYF